This T cell receptor beta chain was retrieved from a study of glioma-infiltrating T cells. V was pared by 4 bases and J by 2 bases, with 9 bases of the junction left unmatched. CDR3 length: 16 amino acids. From germline, CDR1 is DFQATT and CDR2 SNEGSKA (reference sequence). This clonotype was seen many times. TCR alpha and beta CDR3 regions were amplified from RNA using iRepertoire nested multiplex PCR. TCRdb called the multiplex PCR reads again in MiXCR, with one record for every CDR3 protein. The data contain about 140,000 distinct CDR3 sequences, roughly two fifths of them singletons. Specimen: glioma tissue, nonneoplastic brain tissue, or PBMCs (not recorded which). The TCR originated in a human donor with low-grade glioma or glioblastoma, undergoing nonglioma brain surgery, or in good health (not recorded which). This chain joins TRBV20-1 and TRBJ2-7; 12 bases agree with TRBD2. The CDR3: CSAIGLAGIQTYEQYF. DNA of the CDR3: TGCAGTGCTATCGGACTAGCGGGGATTCAGACCTACGAGCAGTACTTC.